This TCR beta chain derives from a study of radiation and T cells in renal cell carcinoma. Here immunoSEQ multiplex PCR was the method, and the copy in TCRdb shows in-frame clones only, minus some. This sample has some 9,700 clones, with roughly 55% found just once. Treatment meaning: 15 Gy SBRT to primary tumor, nephrectomy 4 weeks later. Study-level findings and limits: In blood, top tumor clones expanded by 2 weeks, shrinking by 4. Compared with controls, irradiated tumors had more, larger dominant CDR3 motifs.

Only one count was recorded for this clone. What it binds is unknown. This specimen was tumor tissue, taken from a patient whose treatment included radiotherapy and nephrectomy. The receptor was isolated from a man in his 60s with renal cell carcinoma.

The DNA for the CDR3 is TGTGCCAGCAGCTCAGAGGGTAGTAGCGGGACAAATGAGCAGTTCTTC. Protein sequence: CASSSEGSSGTNEQFF. The chain is built from TRBV7-2 and TRBJ2-1; 8 nucleotides agree with TRBD2. CDR1 SGHTA and CDR2 FQGNSA come from the germline V gene. The CDR3 is made up of 16 amino acids. J gave up 7 bases and V 4 bases, and 12 bases lay outside the gene matches.